This T cell receptor beta chain was identified during a study of PD-1 blockade in classical Hodgkin lymphoma. Study-level background: Once every 2 weeks, patients received intravenous nivolumab at 3 mg/kg. Study-wide points: By C4D1, diversity of CD4+ TCRs had risen significantly, whereas that of CD8+ TCRs had not. Factors driving the repertoire differences, possibly disease activity or prior therapy, remain undefined.

To note about this clone: Its specificity is unknown.

The CDR3 totals 15 residues. The V and J ends lost 3 bases and 10 bases, in that order; junction bases with no gene match: 9. The germline V gene has CDR1 MDHEN and CDR2 SYDVKM. Some clones are missing from TCRdb's copy, which holds only in-frame ones; the method was immunoSEQ multiplex PCR. There are 15,000 to 20,000 clones in the sample; 75% to 90% occur only once, and about 2.4% lies in the top ten. Time point: cycle 4 day 1 (C4D1), after more than five weeks of nivolumab. Exposure to brentuximab vedotin varied, and each patient had relapsed following autologous stem cell transplantation. Magnetic negative selection of thawed PBMCs was the method by which CD4+ T cells were purified.

The chain employs TRBV28 and TRBJ2-1, with 10 bases aligning to TRBD2. This specimen was CD4+ T cells from blood, taken before the fourth cycle of nivolumab. The clonotype was recovered from a human donor with classical Hodgkin lymphoma. CDR3 DNA sequence: TGTGCCAGCAGTTTTACAAGCGGGAGGGCTGGCGAGCAGTTCTTC. Protein product: CASSFTSGRAGEQFF. Using reference TRBV28 and TRBJ2-1 for the parts outside the CDR3, the full variable domain is DVKVTQSSRYLVKRTGEKVFLECVQDMDHENMFWYRQDPGLGLRLIYFSYDVKMKEKGDIPEGYSVSREKKERFSLILESASTNQTSMYLCASSFTSGRAGEQFFGPGTRLTVL.